This T cell receptor (beta chain) was recorded in a study of T cell repertoires in cytomegalovirus infection. Study at large: Matching HLA type, along with CMV infection, was indicated by public TCR beta signatures. Study-wide findings and caveats: Of the TCR beta families, the public ones yielded a cumulative frequency that identified carriers of CMV plus the relevant HLA.

Via MiXCR, TCRdb re-called the reads, giving one row per CDR3 protein. The sample contains about 46,000 distinct CDR3 sequences, 20% of which appear only once. V lost 4 bases and J lost 0, with 10 bases in between. This CDR3 spans 14 amino acids. Germline CDR1 reads SQVTM; CDR2 reads ANQGSEA. This clonotype was detected a few times. Its antigen is unidentified. The sequence came from a human donor in good health (CMV status not recorded). Some clones in this sample may be carry-over from other donors' samples. The sequenced sample consisted of PBMCs, sequenced either directly or after in vitro stimulation (not recorded which). This chain links TRBV29-1 with TRBJ1-5; no reliable D call. In nucleotides, the CDR3 is TGCAGCGTTGCTGAAAGTTATAGCAATCAGCCCCAGCATTTT. As protein: CSVAESYSNQPQHF.